This TCR beta chain emerged from a study of naive and memory T cell subsets. Study-wide results and limits: Over 95% of naive TCR sequences appeared only once, unlike memory subsets. Possibly reflecting memory cells re-expressing CD45RA, a few larger clonotypes occurred in naive repertoires, especially CD8. A clonotype means one alpha or beta sequence, not an alpha/beta pair.

There are a few counts of this clonotype. The antigen is unknown. From germline, CDR1 is MGHDK and CDR2 SYGVNS. CDR3 length: 12 amino acids. Trimming removed 8 bases at V and 4 bases at J, with 11 bases between. Cells stained for CD3, CD4, CD8, CD45RA, CD27 and viability were sorted into four CD45RA/CD27 subsets. An equimolar mix of two oligonucleotides served as the beta constant-region primer for TRBC1 and TRBC2. Four rounds of PCR amplified the ligated cDNA using nested alpha and beta constant-region primers plus SP2. The cDNA 3' end received a ligated single-stranded oligonucleotide carrying the SP2 primer and a 12-nucleotide UMI. TCRdb passed the UMI-ligation and nested PCR reads through MiXCR, listing each CDR3 protein once. The sample includes around 140,000 distinct CDR3 sequences, 22% of them seen just once.

This TCR came from a human donor in good health. Sequencing used naive CD4+ T cells from blood. This chain uses TRBV25-1 with TRBJ2-5; a possible D gene is TRBD1 (5 bases). The CDR3 DNA reads TGTGCCAGCGGTCTGACAGTAGAGACCCAGTACTTC. Translating gives CASGLTVETQYF. Filled out from reference TRBV25-1 and TRBJ2-5, the complete variable domain reads EADIYQTPRYLVIGTGKKITLECSQTMGHDKMYWYQQDPGMELHLIHYSYGVNSTEKGDLSSESTVSRIRTEHFPLTLESARPSHTSQYLCASGLTVETQYFGPGTRLLVL.